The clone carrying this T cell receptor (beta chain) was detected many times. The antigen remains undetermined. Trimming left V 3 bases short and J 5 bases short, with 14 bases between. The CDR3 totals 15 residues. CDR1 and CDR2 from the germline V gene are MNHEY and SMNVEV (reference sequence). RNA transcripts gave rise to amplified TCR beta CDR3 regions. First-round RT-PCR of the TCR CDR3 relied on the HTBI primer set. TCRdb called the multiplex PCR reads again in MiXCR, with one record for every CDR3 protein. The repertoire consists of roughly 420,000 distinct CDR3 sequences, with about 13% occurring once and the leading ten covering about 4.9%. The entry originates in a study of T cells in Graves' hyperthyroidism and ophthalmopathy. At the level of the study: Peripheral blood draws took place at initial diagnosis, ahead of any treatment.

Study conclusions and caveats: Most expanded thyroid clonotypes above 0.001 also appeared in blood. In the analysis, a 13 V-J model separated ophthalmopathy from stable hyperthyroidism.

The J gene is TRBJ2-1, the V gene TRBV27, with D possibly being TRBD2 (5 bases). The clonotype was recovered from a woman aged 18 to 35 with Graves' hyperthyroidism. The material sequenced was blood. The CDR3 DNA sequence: TGTGCCAGCAGTTTGATGGGGAGAGGTCACAATGAGCAGTTCTTC. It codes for CASSLMGRGHNEQFF.